This entry lists 27 T cell receptor beta chains sequenced from one sample in a study of T cell responses to AZD1222 COVID-19 vaccine. TCRdb keeps only in-frame clones here, not all; method: immunoSEQ multiplex PCR. The sample holds over 45,000 clones, 70% to 90% seen once. Sequenced here: peripheral blood, sampled 28 days after the second AZD1222 dose. These receptors were collected from an adult who received the AZD1222 COVID-19 vaccine.

The chain employs TRBV6-5 and TRBJ1-1; D perhaps matches TRBD1 (6 bases). The CDR3 has 12 residues. The V and J ends lost 6 bases and 7 bases respectively, with 12 bases between them. Per germline, CDR1 MNHEY and CDR2 SVGAGI. CDR3 sequence: CASSGTSIEAFF. Written as DNA, the CDR3 is TGTGCCAGCAGCGGGACATCAATTGAAGCTTTCTTT.

This chain joins TRBV7-9 and TRBJ2-5; 12 bases are a match to TRBD1. Losses at the gene ends were 5 bases for V and 7 bases for J; bases not matched to a gene: 8. CDR1 is SEHNR, CDR2 FQNEAQ, per germline (reference sequence). This CDR3 spans 15 amino acids. CDR3 coding DNA: TGTGCCAGCAGCGCCGAGGGACAGGGGGCGTTGACCCAGTACTTC. Translated, it gives CASSAEGQGALTQYF.

The rearrangement links TRBV7-2 to TRBJ1-1; no firm D call. The CDR3 length is 16 residues. Trimming removed 1 base at V and 1 base at J, with 13 bases between. Germline CDR1 reads SGHTA; CDR2 reads FQGNSA. CDR3 sequence: CASSLVATGRNTEAFF. The CDR3 coding sequence is TGTGCCAGCAGCTTAGTGGCGACGGGTAGGAACACTGAAGCTTTCTTT.

The count of this clone is one. The genes are TRBV19 and TRBJ2-1, with 8 bases matching TRBD2. The junction had 11 bases not matched to a gene; V was cut back by 9 bases and J by 7 bases. The CDR3 totals 14 residues. CDR1 and CDR2 from the germline V gene are LNHDA and SQIVND (reference sequence). This CDR3 is CASSGTGGGNEQFF. The CDR3 bases are TGTGCCAGCAGTGGTACGGGAGGGGGAAATGAGCAGTTCTTC.

V usage is TRBV2 and J usage is TRBJ2-1; TRBD2 agrees at 13 bases. Per the germline V gene, CDR1 is SNHLY and CDR2 is FYNNEI. This CDR3 is built from 15 residues. Trimming took 6 bases from V and 6 from J; bases not matched to a gene: 5. The CDR3 sequence: CASSVRTSGSNEQFF. In DNA, the CDR3 is TGTGCCAGCAGCGTGAGGACTAGCGGGAGCAATGAGCAGTTCTTC.

The gene calls are TRBV9 and TRBJ2-1; D may be TRBD1 (5 bases). The CDR3 covers 15 residues. Trimming shortened V by 0 bases and J by 4 bases, and 11 bases separated the two germline ends. Germline V gives CDR1 SGDLS, CDR2 YYNGEE. The CDR3 is CASSVGAQEYNEQFF. The CDR3 bases are TGTGCCAGCAGCGTAGGGGCACAGGAGTACAATGAGCAGTTCTTC.

The chain joins TRBV13 to TRBJ2-2; the D call may be TRBD1 or TRBD2 (5 bases each). The CDR3 consists of 19 residues. Germline loops: CDR1 PRHDT, CDR2 FYEKMQ (reference sequence). V lost 1 base and J 1 base, leaving 19 bases between the germline ends. CDR3 DNA sequence: TGTGCCAGCAGCTTAGAAATCCCTCTGGGACGGCTGAACACCGGGGAGCTGTTTTTT. Translating gives CASSLEIPLGRLNTGELFF.

J is TRBJ1-1 and V is TRBV12-5, with no clear D. CDR3 length: 15 amino acids. Germline V gives CDR1 LGHNT, CDR2 FRNRAP. The V and J ends lost 4 bases and 1 base respectively, with 13 bases between them. The CDR3 here is CASGSPPLGNTEAFF. The CDR3 DNA reads as TGTGCTAGTGGTTCTCCCCCACTGGGGAACACTGAAGCTTTCTTT.

The chain joins TRBV6-5 to TRBJ1-2; possible D gene TRBD1, 6 bases. The CDR3 has 15 amino acids. V was clipped by 1 base and J by 5 bases, with 14 bases between them. Germline CDR1 is MNHEY and CDR2 is SVGAGI. The CDR3 DNA reads TGTGCCAGCAGTTACTTCCCGGGAGGGGGATATGGCTACACCTTC. This encodes CASSYFPGGGYGYTF.

This clone was counted only a few times. This chain uses TRBV7-9 with TRBJ2-3; the match to TRBD2 covers 9 bases. Trimming cost V 1 base and J 6 bases; bases outside gene matches: 8. CDR1 SEHNR and CDR2 FQNEAQ come from the germline V gene (reference sequence). This CDR3 is 16 amino acids long. CDR3 sequence: CASSLVLAGTGDTQYF. CDR3 bases: TGTGCCAGCAGCTTAGTGCTAGCGGGAACCGGGGATACGCAGTATTTT.

V gene TRBV19 combines with J gene TRBJ2-7, with D possibly being TRBD2 (5 bases). The CDR3 is 14 residues long. The germline gives CDR1 LNHDA, CDR2 SQIVND (reference sequence). Trimming pared 4 bases from V and 1 base from J, leaving 11 bases between. CDR3 sequence reads: CASSNGLLSYEQYF. The DNA for the CDR3 is TGTGCCAGTAGTAATGGACTGCTGTCCTACGAGCAGTACTTC. The full variable domain, completed using reference TRBV19 and TRBJ2-7, is DGGITQSPKYLFRKEGQNVTLSCEQNLNHDAMYWYRQDPGQGLRLIYYSQIVNDFQKGDIAEGYSVSREKKESFPLTVTSAQKNPTAFYLCASSNGLLSYEQYFGPGTRLTVT.

This clone was seen a single time. The chain links TRBV10-2 to TRBJ2-7; D is possibly TRBD1 (5 bases). This CDR3 has 14 residues. V lost 7 bases and J lost 0, with 13 bases in between. Germline V gives CDR1 WSHSY, CDR2 SAAADI. CDR3 residues: CASTTTTVSYEQYF. CDR3 nucleotides: TGCGCCAGCACTACCACGACAGTCTCCTACGAGCAGTACTTC.

V and J are TRBV2 and TRBJ2-7; D is perhaps TRBD1 (6 bases). V lost 4 bases to trimming and J lost 3 bases, with 13 bases between them. The CDR3 contains 14 residues. Germline assignment: CDR1 SNHLY and CDR2 FYNNEI. The CDR3 region has the DNA TGTGCCAGCAGTGCAACAGGGCCCTACTACGAGCAGTACTTC. This codes for CASSATGPYYEQYF.

V usage is TRBV4-1 and J usage is TRBJ2-2; D gene unclear. Per the germline V gene, CDR1 is MGHRA and CDR2 is YSYEKL. The germline V and J ends were trimmed by 1 base and 1 base, with 4 bases remaining between them. This CDR3 is 14 amino acids long. In DNA, the CDR3 is TGCGCCAGCAGCCAAGCTCGGAACACCGGGGAGCTGTTTTTT. Amino acids: CASSQARNTGELFF.

The V gene is TRBV6-5, the J gene TRBJ1-2; D gene unclear. The CDR3 contains 15 residues. Germline lookup yields CDR1 MNHEY and CDR2 SVGAGI. Between the trimmed V and J ends, which lost 5 bases and 8 bases, there was a span of 21 bases. The CDR3 bases are TGTGCCAGCAGTCAGGAGGCCCACCCTTCCTCCGGCTACACCTTC. Its translation is CASSQEAHPSSGYTF.

This chain links TRBV19 with TRBJ1-2; TRBD1 matches at 11 bases. Trimming took 4 bases from V and 6 from J; bases not matched to a gene: 4. The germline V gene encodes CDR1 LNHDA and CDR2 SQIVND (reference sequence). The CDR3 sequence is 14 residues long. CDR3 sequence: CASSTDRGRHGYTF. The CDR3 region has the DNA TGTGCCAGTAGTACGGACAGGGGGCGGCATGGCTACACCTTC.

The genes are TRBV19 and TRBJ2-3; a weak D match, TRBD1 (7 bases). This CDR3 is built from 17 residues. Germline CDR1 is LNHDA and CDR2 is SQIVND (reference sequence). V dropped 5 bases and J dropped 0 bases, with 18 bases sitting between them. The CDR3 region has the DNA TGTGCCAGTAGTCCCGAGGGGGGACAGAGTAGCACAGATACGCAGTATTTT. Residues: CASSPEGGQSSTDTQYF.

This clone has a handful of counts. J is TRBJ2-2 and V is TRBV23-1; perhaps D is TRBD1 or TRBD2 (6 bases each). TRBV23-1 is an ORF, and what it does is uncertain. The CDR3 extends over 13 amino acids. CDR3 residues: CATIRGLIGELFF. The CDR3 nucleotides read TGCGCTACCATTCGGGGGCTTATCGGGGAGCTGTTTTTT.

The J gene is TRBJ2-1, the V gene TRBV10-1; 9 bases map to TRBD2. Germline CDR1 WNHNN, CDR2 SYGVQD (reference sequence). The junction had 3 bases not matched to a gene; V was cut back by 3 bases and J by 3 bases. The CDR3 consists of 15 residues. The CDR3 coding sequence is TGCGCCAGCAGTGATGGTAGCGGGGGCTACAATGAGCAGTTCTTC. Translation: CASSDGSGGYNEQFF.

V gene TRBV2 combines with J gene TRBJ1-2; D unresolved. Trimming stripped 4 bases from V and 1 base from J, with 7 bases between. Germline V lookup: CDR1 SNHLY, CDR2 FYNNEI. This CDR3 spans 13 amino acids. The CDR3 sequence is CASSVSHNYGYTF. CDR3 sequence (DNA): TGTGCCAGCAGTGTATCACATAACTATGGCTACACCTTC.

The rearrangement uses TRBV6-5 and TRBJ2-7, with D maybe TRBD1 (5 bases). V dropped 11 bases and J dropped 3 bases, with 14 bases sitting between them. Germline-derived CDR1 and CDR2 are MNHEY and SVGAGI. This CDR3 has 12 residues. CDR3 in DNA: TGTGCCTACGGAAGGGGCAGCTACGAGCAGTACTTC. It codes for CAYGRGSYEQYF.

This chain joins TRBV11-3 and TRBJ2-7; 16 nucleotides line up with TRBD2. The CDR3 is 16 amino acids. V shed 4 bases, J shed 3 bases, and the junction held 3 bases outside the gene matches. Germline loops: CDR1 SGHNT, CDR2 YENEEA. This chain's CDR3 is CASSWGLAGGGYEQYF. In DNA, the CDR3 is TGTGCCAGCAGCTGGGGACTAGCGGGAGGGGGCTACGAGCAGTACTTC.

The chain is built from TRBV9 and TRBJ1-3; 8 bases fit TRBD1. The CDR3 is 15 amino acids. V shed 4 bases, J shed 4 bases, and the junction held 7 bases outside the gene matches. Looked up from germline, CDR1 is SGDLS and CDR2 is YYNGEE. The chain's CDR3 is CASSLHRDRGNTIYF. The CDR3 nucleotides read TGTGCCAGCAGCCTCCACCGGGACAGGGGAAACACCATATATTTT. The complete variable domain, with remaining parts taken from reference TRBV9 and TRBJ1-3, reads DSGVTQTPKHLITATGQRVTLRCSPRSGDLSVYWYQQSLDQGLQFLIQYYNGEERAKGNILERFSAQQFPDLHSELNLSSLELGDSALYFCASSLHRDRGNTIYFGEGSWLTVV.

This clone came up once. The gene calls are TRBV7-3 and TRBJ1-1; 7 bases are a match to TRBD1. This CDR3 region has 15 residues. Germline loops: CDR1 SGHTA, CDR2 FQGTGA. With 1 base clipped from V and 1 base from J, the junction kept 3 bases outside the gene matches. The CDR3 DNA follows: TGTGCCAGCAGCTTAATTGGGACAGAGAACACTGAAGCTTTCTTT. This sequence encodes CASSLIGTENTEAFF.

The chain employs TRBV29-1 and TRBJ1-2; TRBD1 matches 7 bases. This CDR3 has 12 amino acids. Germline values: CDR1 SQVTM, CDR2 ANQGSEA. Trimming removed 7 bases from V and 8 bases from J; junction bases left unmatched: 10. This chain's CDR3 is CSAGDSPRGYTF. CDR3 nucleotide sequence: TGCAGCGCCGGGGACAGCCCTAGAGGCTACACCTTC. Drawing the rest from reference TRBV29-1 and TRBJ1-2, the complete variable domain is SAVISQKPSRDICQRGTSLTIQCQVDSQVTMMFWYRQQPGQSLTLIATANQGSEATYESGFVIDKFPISRPNLTFSTLTVSNMSPEDSSIYLCSAGDSPRGYTFGSGTRLTVV.

This clone was seen a few times. V and J are TRBV5-1 and TRBJ1-2; no definite D call. Germline V gene lookup returns CDR1 SGHRS and CDR2 YFSETQ. This CDR3 is built from 12 residues. Trimming shortened V by 0 bases and J by 6 bases, and 6 bases separated the two germline ends. CDR3 loop: CASSLDRDGYTF. CDR3 in DNA: TGCGCCAGCAGCTTGGACAGAGATGGCTACACCTTC.

The rearrangement uses TRBV7-9 and TRBJ2-3; 14 nucleotides align to TRBD2. Germline V lookup: CDR1 SEHNR, CDR2 FQNEAQ (reference sequence). This CDR3 has 16 residues. V dropped 3 bases and J dropped 4; count of bases not matched to a gene: 3. This CDR3 reads CASSFGLAGGADTQYF. CDR3 in DNA: TGTGCCAGCAGCTTCGGACTAGCGGGAGGCGCAGATACGCAGTATTTT.